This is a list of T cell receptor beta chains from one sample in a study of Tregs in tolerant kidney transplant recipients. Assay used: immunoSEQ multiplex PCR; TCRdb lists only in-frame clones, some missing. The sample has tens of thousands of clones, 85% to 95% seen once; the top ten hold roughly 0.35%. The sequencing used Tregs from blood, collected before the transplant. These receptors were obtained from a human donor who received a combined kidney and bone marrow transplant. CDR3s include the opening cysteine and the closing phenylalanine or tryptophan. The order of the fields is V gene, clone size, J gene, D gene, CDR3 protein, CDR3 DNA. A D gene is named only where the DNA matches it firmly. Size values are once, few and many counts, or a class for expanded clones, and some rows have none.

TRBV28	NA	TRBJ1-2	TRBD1	CASSLAQGAGGYTF	TGTGCCAGCAGTTTAGCCCAGGGGGCAGGGGGCTACACCTTC
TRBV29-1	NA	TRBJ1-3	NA	CSVSTATGNTIYF	TGCAGCGTCTCGACTGCAACTGGAAACACCATATATTTT
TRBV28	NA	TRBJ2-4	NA	CASSLVGSDIQYF	TGTGCCAGCAGTTTAGTGGGATCGGACATTCAGTACTTC
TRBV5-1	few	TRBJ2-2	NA	CASSFGLAIINTGELFF	TGCGCCAGCAGCTTCGGTCTAGCGATCATAAACACCGGGGAGCTGTTTTTT
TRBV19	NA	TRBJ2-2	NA	CASSIGVTPYGELFF	TGTGCCAGTAGTATAGGGGTGACTCCTTACGGGGAGCTGTTTTTT
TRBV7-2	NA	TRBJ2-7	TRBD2	CASSLGGGGSYEQYF	TGTGCCAGCAGCTTAGGTGGGGGGGGATCCTACGAGCAGTACTTC
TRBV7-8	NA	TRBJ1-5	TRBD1	CASSSHRDRGRSPPQHF	TGTGCCAGCAGCTCGCACCGTGACAGGGGGAGATCCCCGCCCCAGCATTTT
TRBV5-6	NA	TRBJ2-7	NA	CASSLEGAGRTYEQYF	TGTGCCAGCAGCTTGGAAGGCGCGGGCCGAACCTACGAGCAGTACTTC
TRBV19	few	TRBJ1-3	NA	CASKTVSGNTIYF	TGTGCCAGCAAGACAGTCTCTGGAAACACCATATATTTT
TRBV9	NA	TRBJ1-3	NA	CASSVSPGRLDPSGNTIYF	TGTGCCAGCAGCGTATCCCCGGGACGGCTAGATCCCTCTGGAAACACCATATATTTT
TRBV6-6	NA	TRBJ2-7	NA	CASSSAYEQYF	TGTGCCAGCAGTTCCGCCTACGAGCAGTACTTC
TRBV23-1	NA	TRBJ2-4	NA	CASSQSDVKNIQYF	TGCGCCAGCAGTCAATCGGACGTCAAGAACATTCAGTACTTC
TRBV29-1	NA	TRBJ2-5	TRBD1	CSVSYGTGIGETQYF	TGCAGCGTTTCCTATGGGACAGGGATAGGAGAGACCCAGTACTTC
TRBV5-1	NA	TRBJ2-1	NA	CASSGSQGHNEQFF	TGCGCCAGCAGTGGAAGCCAGGGGCACAATGAGCAGTTCTTC
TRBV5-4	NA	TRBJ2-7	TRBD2	CASSQTGTRSYEQYF	TGTGCCAGCAGCCAGACCGGGACTAGGTCATACGAGCAGTACTTC
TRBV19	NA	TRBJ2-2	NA	CASSTPQGATGELFF	TGTGCCAGTAGTACCCCTCAGGGTGCCACCGGGGAGCTGTTTTTT
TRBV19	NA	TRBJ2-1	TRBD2	CASSISGRGHNEQFF	TGTGCCAGTAGTATTAGCGGGAGGGGGCACAATGAGCAGTTCTTC
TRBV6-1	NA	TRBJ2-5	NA	CASSEAVLTTQYF	TGTGCCAGCAGTGAAGCTGTGCTTACAACACAGTACTTC
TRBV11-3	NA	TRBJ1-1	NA	CASSPGSMNTEAFF	TGTGCCAGCAGCCCAGGAAGTATGAACACTGAAGCTTTCTTT
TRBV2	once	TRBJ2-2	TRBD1	CASSRDRTNTGELFF	TGTGCCAGCAGTAGGGACAGAACGAACACCGGGGAGCTGTTTTTT
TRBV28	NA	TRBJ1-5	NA	CASSLSGQPQHF	TGTGCCTCCTCCCTATCAGGCCAGCCCCAGCATTTT
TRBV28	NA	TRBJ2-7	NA	CASRNRLTYEQYF	TGTGCCAGCAGAAACAGGCTTACCTACGAGCAGTACTTC
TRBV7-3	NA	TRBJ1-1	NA	CASSFGVRTEAFF	TGTGCCAGCAGCTTTGGGGTGAGGACTGAAGCTTTCTTT
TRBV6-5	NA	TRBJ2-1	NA	CASRQGQSSYNEQFF	TGTGCCAGCAGGCAAGGACAGAGCTCCTACAATGAGCAGTTCTTC
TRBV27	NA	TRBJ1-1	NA	CATRGGYDTEAFF	TGTGCCACTAGGGGGGGCTACGACACTGAAGCTTTCTTT
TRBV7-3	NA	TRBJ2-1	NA	CASSLYGTTYNEQFF	TGTGCCAGCAGCTTATATGGGACAACCTACAATGAGCAGTTCTTC
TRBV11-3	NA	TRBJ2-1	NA	CASSLDGGEQFF	TGTGCCAGCAGCTTAGATGGCGGTGAGCAGTTCTTC
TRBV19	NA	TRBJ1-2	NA	CASSIVGGVNYGYTF	TGTGCCAGTAGTATCGTTGGGGGGGTGAACTATGGCTACACCTTC
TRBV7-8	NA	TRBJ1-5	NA	CASNLGAANQPQHF	TGTGCCAGCAACTTAGGGGCAGCAAATCAGCCCCAGCATTTT
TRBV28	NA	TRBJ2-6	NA	CASTPAGTGANVLTF	TGTGCCAGCACCCCAGCAGGGACTGGGGCCAACGTCCTGACTTTC
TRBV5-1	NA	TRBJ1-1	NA	CASSLEAANTEAFF	TGCGCCAGCAGCTTGGAGGCAGCAAACACTGAAGCTTTCTTT
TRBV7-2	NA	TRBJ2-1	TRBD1	CASSLVGGDYNEQFF	TGTGCCAGCAGCTTAGTAGGGGGCGACTACAATGAGCAGTTCTTC
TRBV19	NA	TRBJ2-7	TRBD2	CASSTRGPTSRGAEQYF	TGTGCCAGTAGTACCCGGGGCCCGACTAGCCGAGGTGCCGAGCAGTACTTC
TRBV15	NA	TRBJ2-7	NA	CATSRDRRTPYEQYF	TGTGCCACCAGCAGAGATAGACGTACACCCTACGAGCAGTACTTC
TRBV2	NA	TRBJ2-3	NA	CASSGLAASTDTQYF	TGTGCCAGCAGTGGGTTGGCTGCTAGCACAGATACGCAGTATTTT
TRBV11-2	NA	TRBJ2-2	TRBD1	CASTRTGNTGELFF	TGTGCCAGCACCAGGACAGGGAACACCGGGGAGCTGTTTTTT
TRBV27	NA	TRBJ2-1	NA	CASSPRSTYNEQFF	TGTGCCAGCAGTCCCCGGAGTACTTACAATGAGCAGTTCTTC
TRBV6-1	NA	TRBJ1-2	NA	CASSKRTRPNYGYTF	TGTGCCAGCAGTAAAAGGACAAGACCTAACTATGGCTACACCTTC
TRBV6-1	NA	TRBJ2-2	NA	CASSEAPSGQSLGTRNTGELFF	TGTGCCAGCAGTGAAGCTCCTTCGGGACAGAGCTTAGGGACTAGGAACACCGGGGAGCTGTTTTTT
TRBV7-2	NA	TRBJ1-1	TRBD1	CASSWGTGGTEAFF	TGTGCCAGCAGTTGGGGGACAGGGGGAACTGAAGCTTTCTTT
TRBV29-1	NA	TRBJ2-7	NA	CSVEYRSEQYF	TGCAGCGTTGAATACAGGTCCGAGCAGTACTTC
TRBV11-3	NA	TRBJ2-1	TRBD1	CASSLVGTGGYNEQFF	TGTGCCAGCAGCTTAGTAGGGACAGGGGGCTACAATGAGCAGTTCTTC
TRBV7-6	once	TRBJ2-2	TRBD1	CASSFGTVNTGELFF	TGTGCCAGCAGCTTCGGGACAGTCAACACCGGGGAGCTGTTTTTT
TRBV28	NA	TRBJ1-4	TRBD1	CASRLSRTGRTEKLFF	TGTGCCAGCAGGCTCTCAAGGACAGGGAGGACTGAAAAACTGTTTTTT
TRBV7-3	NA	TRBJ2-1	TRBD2	CASAPGSPGTSGKKFF	TGTGCCAGCGCCCCCGGCAGTCCAGGAACTAGCGGGAAAAAGTTCTTC
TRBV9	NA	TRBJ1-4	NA	CASSVGHATNEKLFF	TGTGCCAGCAGCGTAGGACACGCAACTAATGAAAAACTGTTTTTT
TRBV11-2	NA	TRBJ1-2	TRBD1	CASSRDSYGYTF	TGTGCCAGCAGCCGGGACAGCTATGGCTACACCTTC
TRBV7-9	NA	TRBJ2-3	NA	CASSPRNQDTQYF	TGTGCCAGCAGCCCCCGGAATCAGGATACGCAGTATTTT
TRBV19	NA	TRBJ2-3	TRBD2	CASSIAAGGGTDTQYF	TGTGCCAGTAGTATAGCAGCGGGAGGGGGCACAGATACGCAGTATTTT
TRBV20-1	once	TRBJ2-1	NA	CSARDQNEQFF	TGCAGTGCTAGAGATCAGAATGAGCAGTTCTTC
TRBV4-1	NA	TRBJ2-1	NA	CASSQDRENGFSYNEQFF	TGCGCCAGCAGCCAAGATAGGGAGAACGGGTTTTCCTACAATGAGCAGTTCTTC